These 16 T cell receptor beta chains were sequenced from one sample in a study of T cells in Graves' hyperthyroidism and ophthalmopathy. Amplification yielded TCR beta CDR3 regions, with RNA transcripts as the source. The study used the HTBI primer set for a first-round RT-PCR of the TCR CDR3. TCRdb reprocessed the multiplex PCR reads with MiXCR, giving one entry per CDR3 protein. This sample yields approximately 480,000 distinct CDR3 sequences, of which under 25% are seen a single time; about a quarter belongs to the top ten. Sequencing was done on a sample of blood. The origin of the receptors is a young man with Graves' hyperthyroidism.

The chain has TRBV14 and TRBJ2-5; D gene uncertain. Germline V gives CDR1 SGHDN, CDR2 FVKESK. The V end lost 0 bases, the J end lost 4 bases, and 12 bases lay between the germline ends. The CDR3 totals 15 residues. The CDR3 reads CASSQDPLWGETQYF. CDR3 DNA sequence: TGTGCCAGCAGCCAAGATCCCCTATGGGGAGAGACCCAGTACTTC. Together with reference TRBV14 and TRBJ2-5, the CDR3 gives the full variable domain: EAGVTQFPSHSVIEKGQTVTLRCDPISGHDNLYWYRRVMGKEIKFLLHFVKESKQDESGMPNNRFLAERTGGTYSTLKVQPAELEDSGVYFCASSQDPLWGETQYFGPGTRLLVL.

This clonotype showed up just a few times. The chain is built from TRBV4-1 and TRBJ2-5; 12 positions match TRBD2. This CDR3 has 15 residues. The V and J ends lost 8 bases and 1 base, in that order; junction bases with no gene match: 5. Germline V gene lookup returns CDR1 MGHRA and CDR2 YSYEKL. The CDR3 is CASRRTSGVQETQYF. Written as DNA, the CDR3 is TGCGCCAGCCGGCGGACTAGCGGGGTCCAAGAGACCCAGTACTTC.

In regard to this clonotype: A much larger clone lies a single base off, so this may be a read error. V usage is TRBV28 and J usage is TRBJ2-7; TRBD1 matches 7 bases. Per germline, CDR1 MDHEN and CDR2 SYDVKM. This CDR3 is 11 amino acids long. The CDR3 sequence is CTSKDRHEQYF. CDR3 nucleotides: TGTACCAGCAAGGACAGGCACGAGCAGTACTTC.

This clonotype has a count of ten or more. The rearrangement uses TRBV20-1 and TRBJ2-7; TRBD2 is a possible D gene (6 bases). CDR3 length equals 14 residues. Germline V gene sequence: CDR1 DFQATT, CDR2 SNEGSKA (reference sequence). The ends were cut back, 4 bases at V and 1 base at J, with 14 bases in the middle. The CDR3 bases are TGCAGTGCTACTCTGGAGGGGATATCCTACGAGCAGTACTTC. Encoded protein: CSATLEGISYEQYF.

This clonotype was picked up many times. The chain couples TRBV6-1 to TRBJ2-7; TRBD1 is a possible D gene (6 bases). V was cut by 5 bases and J by 3 bases, with 8 bases left in between. The germline V gene has CDR1 MNHNS and CDR2 SASEGT. This CDR3 has 12 residues. This CDR3 reads CASSKQGYEQYF. CDR3 nucleotide sequence: TGTGCCAGCAGTAAACAGGGCTACGAGCAGTACTTC.

This clonotype was counted many times. The CDR3 DNA reads as TGTGCCAGCAGTTACTTCACGGCAGTCGAGCTGCCCCTCCACTTT. This codes for CASSYFTAVELPLHF. The chain has TRBV6-2 or TRBV6-3 and TRBJ1-6; D is ambiguous. Per germline, CDR1 MNHEY and CDR2 SVGEGT. V gave up 1 base and J gave up 13 bases, with 17 bases separating them. The CDR3 has 15 residues.

This clonotype was counted a few times. CDR3 in amino acids: CSVGTGNEQYF. The CDR3, as DNA: TGCAGCGTTGGGACAGGGAACGAGCAGTACTTC. The V gene is TRBV29-1, the J gene TRBJ2-7; TRBD1 aligns across 8 bases. This CDR3 has 11 amino acids. Germline V lookup: CDR1 SQVTM, CDR2 ANQGSEA. After removal of 4 bases from V and 5 bases from J, the junction contained 1 base not matched to a gene.

This clonotype was counted between two and nine times. This sequence joins TRBV6-1 and TRBJ1-6; 10 bases fit TRBD1. The junction had 6 bases not matched to a gene; V was cut back by 6 bases and J by 10 bases. The CDR3 totals 14 residues. The germline gives CDR1 MNHNS, CDR2 SASEGT. The CDR3 is CASRRTGGNSPLHF. CDR3 nucleotide sequence: TGTGCCAGCAGGCGGACAGGGGGGAACTCACCCCTCCACTTT.

This clonotype was recorded at least ten times. The rearrangement joins TRBV5-5 to TRBJ2-2; no clear D gene. This CDR3 comprises 15 residues. The germline V and J ends were trimmed by 1 base and 2 bases, with 9 bases remaining between them. Per the germline V gene, CDR1 is SGHKS and CDR2 is YYEKEE (reference sequence). In DNA, the CDR3 is TGTGCCAGCAGCTTGTCCCCTGGTAACACCGGGGAGCTGTTTTTT. Translation gives CASSLSPGNTGELFF.

This clonotype was recorded at least ten times. This chain links TRBV30 with TRBJ1-1; a weak D match, TRBD1 (5 bases). CDR1 is GTSNPN and CDR2 is SVGIG in the germline V gene (reference sequence). There are 13 residues in the CDR3. With 4 bases removed from V and 1 base from J, the gap between germline ends came to 10 bases. The CDR3 loop is CAWTNGANTEAFF. Here the CDR3 DNA reads TGTGCCTGGACGAACGGGGCGAACACTGAAGCTTTCTTT.

This clonotype appeared many times. The gene calls are TRBV2 and TRBJ1-1; D not resolved. The germline V and J ends were trimmed by 3 bases and 2 bases, with 10 bases remaining between them. The CDR3 consists of 14 residues. Germline lookup yields CDR1 SNHLY and CDR2 FYNNEI. CDR3 DNA sequence: TGTGCCAGCAGTGATCTGGGGATTAACACTGAAGCTTTCTTT. As protein: CASSDLGINTEAFF.

The chain uses TRBV12-3 or TRBV12-4 and TRBJ2-7; D is undetermined. The CDR3 is 12 residues long. With 6 bases removed from V and 7 bases from J, the gap between germline ends came to 13 bases. Here the CDR3 DNA reads TGTGCCAGCAGCCGTCTGGCGGATGAGCAGTACTTC. Translating gives CASSRLADEQYF.

This clonotype has at least ten counts. The V gene is TRBV29-1, the J gene TRBJ1-2; no clear D gene. The CDR3 covers 13 residues. Germline V CDR1 and CDR2: SQVTM, ANQGSEA. Trimming cost V 1 base and J 2 bases, with 8 bases left between them. The CDR3 DNA is TGCAGCGTTGAAGGGGGTGCGAACTATGGCTACACCTTC. The encoded protein is CSVEGGANYGYTF.

Comments on this clonotype: At one of its ends the junction is not consistent with the germline gene, which may arise from a read error. The chain recombines TRBV27 with TRBJ1-1; D uncertain. The CDR3 runs 13 residues. Per germline, CDR1 MNHEY and CDR2 SMNVEV (reference sequence). DNA for the CDR3: TGTGTCAGCAGTCAAACCATGAACACTGAAGCTTTCTTT. Its protein product is CVSSQTMNTEAFF.

This clonotype was observed many times. This chain uses TRBV11-2 with TRBJ2-7; D uncertain. Germline CDR1 SGHAT, CDR2 FQNNGV. The CDR3 is made up of 16 amino acids. The V end was cut by 5 bases, the J end by 1 base, with 18 bases between. The CDR3 nucleotides are TGTGCCAGCAGCGATAGGGTTGCAGGATCTTCCTACGAGCAGTACTTC. Translating it yields CASSDRVAGSSYEQYF.

This clonotype was seen many times. J is TRBJ1-5 and V is TRBV28, with 7 bases aligning to TRBD1. Looked up from germline, CDR1 is MDHEN and CDR2 is SYDVKM. CDR3 length equals 14 residues. Trimming took 8 bases from V and 6 from J; bases not matched to a gene: 10. The CDR3 region has the DNA TGTGCCAGCGGCGAGACAGGGATGCGTCAGCCCCAGCATTTT. This encodes CASGETGMRQPQHF. The complete variable domain, with remaining parts taken from reference TRBV28 and TRBJ1-5, reads DVKVTQSSRYLVKRTGEKVFLECVQDMDHENMFWYRQDPGLGLRLIYFSYDVKMKEKGDIPEGYSVSREKKERFSLILESASTNQTSMYLCASGETGMRQPQHFGDGTRLSIL.